Listed below are T cell receptor beta chains from one sample, sequenced in a study of identical twins. A single record per CDR3 protein comes from TCRdb applying MiXCR to the 5' RACE reads. The sample has about 490,000 distinct CDR3 sequences; 13% to 15% are singletons. The data also belong to a second study, concerning yellow fever vaccine responses in identical twins.

The sequencing sample was made of CD4+ T cells sorted from blood. The receptors were sampled from a woman in her late teens or twenties in good health. CDR3s include the opening cysteine and the closing phenylalanine or tryptophan. Fields, in order: clone size, CDR3 length, D gene, V gene, J gene, CDR3 protein, CDR3 DNA. A D gene is named only where the DNA matches it firmly. Clone sizes are given selectively: once, few, many, or a class where the clone is expanded.

-	14	TRBD2	TRBV6-1	TRBJ2-7	CASRTYGGAYEQYF	TGTGCCAGCAGAACCTACGGGGGGGCCTACGAGCAGTACTTC
few	15	-	TRBV3-1	TRBJ1-1	CASSKAAQGRTEAFF	TGTGCCAGCAGCAAAGCCGCCCAGGGGCGGACTGAAGCTTTCTTT
-	15	-	TRBV2	TRBJ2-2	CASSEEGVRTGELFF	TGTGCCAGCAGTGAAGAGGGGGTGAGGACCGGGGAGCTGTTTTTT
few	15	-	TRBV3-1	TRBJ2-7	CASSQGGRPGVEQYF	TGTGCCAGCAGCCAGGGGGGAAGGCCCGGCGTCGAGCAGTACTTC
few	14	-	TRBV2	TRBJ1-2	CASNFEGQSYGYTF	TGTGCCAGCAACTTTGAGGGGCAGAGCTATGGCTACACCTTC
-	14	-	TRBV20-1	TRBJ2-5	CSAGSRGASGAQYF	TGCAGTGCTGGGTCCCGGGGGGCCAGCGGGGCCCAGTACTTC
few	15	-	TRBV6-5	TRBJ2-7	CASSYSRQDRYEQYF	TGTGCCAGCAGTTACTCACGACAGGACCGTTACGAGCAGTACTTC
few	11	-	TRBV20-1	TRBJ2-1	CSARSGRSQFF	TGCAGTGCTAGATCCGGTCGAAGTCAGTTCTTC
-	18	TRBD2	TRBV4-2	TRBJ2-4	CASSQVSGLAGDKNIQYF	TGTGCCAGCAGCCAAGTGTCCGGACTAGCGGGGGACAAAAACATTCAGTACTTC
-	14	-	TRBV6-1	TRBJ1-1	CASSTTHRDTEAFF	TGTGCCAGCAGTACAACTCATCGGGACACTGAAGCTTTCTTT
-	14	-	TRBV5-6	TRBJ1-1	CASSFSTENTEAFF	TGTGCCAGCAGCTTTTCGACAGAGAACACTGAAGCTTTCTTT
-	15	TRBD1	TRBV18	TRBJ1-1	CASSPRQGGDTEAFF	TGTGCCAGCTCACCTCGACAGGGTGGAGACACTGAAGCTTTCTTT
-	14	-	TRBV20-1	TRBJ2-1	CSAVIANIYNEQFF	TGCAGTGCAGTTATAGCGAATATCTACAATGAGCAGTTCTTC
few	14	-	TRBV20-1	TRBJ1-1	CSARTPGANTEAFF	TGCAGTGCCCGGACCCCCGGGGCCAACACTGAAGCTTTCTTT
few	18	TRBD1	TRBV12-3/TRBV12-4	TRBJ2-6	CASSSDRAGSSGANVLTF	TGTGCCAGCAGTTCAGACAGGGCTGGAAGCTCTGGGGCCAACGTCCTGACTTTC
-	15	TRBD2	TRBV7-9	TRBJ2-7	CASSPASGSWNEQYF	TGTGCCAGCAGCCCGGCGAGCGGGAGTTGGAACGAGCAGTACTTC
few	14	-	TRBV19	TRBJ1-1	CASSIRGMNTEAFF	TGTGCCAGTAGTATTCGGGGGATGAACACTGAAGCTTTCTTT
-	12	TRBD2	TRBV7-9	TRBJ2-5	CASGTSWGTQYF	TGTGCCAGCGGGACTAGCTGGGGGACCCAGTACTTC
few	15	-	TRBV5-6	TRBJ1-4	CASSLAAGFVEKLFF	TGTGCCAGCAGCTTGGCTGCGGGATTTGTTGAAAAACTGTTTTTT
-	17	TRBD1	TRBV6-1	TRBJ1-2	CASSRPGGRGMLYGYTF	TGTGCCAGCAGTAGGCCCGGGGGCAGGGGGATGCTCTATGGCTACACCTTC
-	16	TRBD2	TRBV20-1	TRBJ2-7	CSASSTSGSQSYEQYF	TGCAGTGCTAGTTCGACTAGCGGGAGTCAGTCCTACGAGCAGTACTTC
few	14	TRBD2	TRBV7-9	TRBJ2-2	CASSEASGTGELFF	TGTGCCAGCAGTGAGGCTAGCGGCACCGGGGAGCTGTTTTTT
few	13	-	TRBV12-3/TRBV12-4	TRBJ1-2	CASRRRGEGGYTF	TGTGCCAGCAGGCGCAGGGGAGAGGGTGGCTACACCTTC
-	16	-	TRBV28	TRBJ1-1	CASSLSGTQGGGEAFF	TGTGCCAGCAGTTTATCGGGGACGCAGGGAGGGGGTGAAGCTTTCTTT
many	15	TRBD1	TRBV12-3/TRBV12-4	TRBJ2-2	CASSPQGQGTGELFF	TGTGCCAGCAGTCCCCAAGGACAGGGCACCGGGGAGCTGTTTTTT
few	13	-	TRBV20-1	TRBJ1-1	CSATWARNTEAFF	TGCAGTGCTACCTGGGCCAGGAACACTGAAGCTTTCTTT
many	16	TRBD2	TRBV5-1	TRBJ2-3	CASSRGGGRNTDTQYF	TGCGCCAGCAGCCGCGGGGGCGGGAGGAATACAGATACGCAGTATTTT
many	18	-	TRBV27	TRBJ2-1	CASSLSSGYSGSYNEQFF	TGTGCCAGCAGTTTATCATCTGGTTACTCGGGCTCCTACAATGAGCAGTTCTTC
few	14	TRBD2	TRBV12-3/TRBV12-4	TRBJ2-2	CASSYWRETGELFF	TGTGCCAGCAGTTACTGGCGGGAGACCGGGGAGCTGTTTTTT
few	16	-	TRBV5-1	TRBJ2-3	CASSLSTTALTDTQYF	TGCGCCAGCAGCTTGTCTACAACCGCCCTCACAGATACGCAGTATTTT
-	15	TRBD2	TRBV24-1	TRBJ2-1	CATSDGLADYNEQFF	TGTGCCACCAGTGACGGACTAGCGGACTACAATGAGCAGTTCTTC
-	17	-	TRBV10-3	TRBJ2-1	CAISELMDSRLDNEQFF	TGTGCCATCAGTGAGTTAATGGACAGCCGACTAGACAATGAGCAGTTCTTC
few	14	-	TRBV6-5	TRBJ1-6	CASSYSLRQSPLHF	TGTGCCAGCAGTTACTCGCTCAGGCAATCACCCCTCCACTTT
-	15	-	TRBV5-1	TRBJ2-5	CASSFIRANQETQYF	TGCGCCAGCAGCTTCATACGGGCAAACCAAGAGACCCAGTACTTC
-	17	TRBD2	TRBV9	TRBJ2-1	CASSDGTRLAGVYEQFF	TGTGCCAGCAGCGACGGAACCCGACTAGCGGGAGTCTATGAGCAGTTCTTC
few	15	TRBD1	TRBV28	TRBJ2-7	CASSLWGQGTYEQYF	TGTGCCAGCAGTTTATGGGGACAGGGTACCTACGAGCAGTACTTC
-	14	-	TRBV28	TRBJ2-5	CASSLSKGFETQYF	TGTGCCAGCAGTTTAAGTAAAGGTTTCGAGACCCAGTACTTC
many	15	-	TRBV11-1	TRBJ2-2	CASRGTYRDTGELFF	TGTGCCAGCCGGGGGACATATCGGGACACCGGGGAGCTGTTTTTT
few	15	TRBD1	TRBV7-2	TRBJ1-1	CASSSRGGLGTEAFF	TGTGCCAGCAGTTCACGAGGGGGCCTCGGCACTGAAGCTTTCTTT
-	12	-	TRBV11-1	TRBJ2-1	CASSLGAVEQFF	TGTGCCAGCAGCTTAGGGGCAGTAGAGCAGTTCTTC
few	13	-	TRBV5-5	TRBJ1-1	CASTRTLDTEAFF	TGTGCCAGCACCCGGACCCTCGACACTGAAGCTTTCTTT